This T cell receptor (beta chain) was captured by sequencing in a study of blood T cell repertoires in COVID-19. Participant-given clinical history determined each cohort assignment. People in the exposed group encountered a COVID-19 case within 2 weeks before entering the study. Germline V gene lookup returns CDR1 SGHNT and CDR2 YYREEE (reference sequence). The CDR3 sequence is 13 residues long. V lost 9 bases and J 0 bases, leaving 9 bases between the germline ends. Assay: immunoSEQ multiplex PCR; the TCRdb copy retains only in-frame clones and omits some. The table has approximately 190,000 clones, 84% seen once.

This chain joins TRBV5-4 and TRBJ2-2, with no clear D. The sequenced sample was PBMCs or T cells enriched from blood (not recorded which). This TCR was sampled from a woman younger than 45 who had been exposed to COVID-19. CDR3 sequence reads: CATSQTNTGELFF. CDR3 bases: TGTGCCACGTCGCAGACGAACACCGGGGAGCTGTTTTTT.